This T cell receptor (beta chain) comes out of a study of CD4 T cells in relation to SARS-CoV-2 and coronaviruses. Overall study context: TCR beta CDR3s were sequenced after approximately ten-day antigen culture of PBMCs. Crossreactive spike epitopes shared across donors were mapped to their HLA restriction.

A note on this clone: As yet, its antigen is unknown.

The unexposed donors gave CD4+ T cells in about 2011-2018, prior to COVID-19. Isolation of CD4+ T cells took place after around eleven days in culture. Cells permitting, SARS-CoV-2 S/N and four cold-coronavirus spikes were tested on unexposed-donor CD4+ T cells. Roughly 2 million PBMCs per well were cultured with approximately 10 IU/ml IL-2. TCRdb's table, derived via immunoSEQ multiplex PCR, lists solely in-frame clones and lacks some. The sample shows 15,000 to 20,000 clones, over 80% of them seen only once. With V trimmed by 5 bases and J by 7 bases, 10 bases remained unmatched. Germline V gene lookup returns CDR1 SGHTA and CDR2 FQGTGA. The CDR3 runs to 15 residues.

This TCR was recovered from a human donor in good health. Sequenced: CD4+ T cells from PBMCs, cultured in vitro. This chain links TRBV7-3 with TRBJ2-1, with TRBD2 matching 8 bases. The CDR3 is CASSPEGLELNEQFF. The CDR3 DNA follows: TGTGCCAGCAGCCCCGAGGGACTAGAATTGAATGAGCAGTTCTTC.